What follows are 5 T cell receptor beta chains derived from one specimen sequenced in a study of cytomegalovirus exposure and HLA in healthy donors. In the PCR, 60 Vbeta and 13 Jbeta primers were used. Some clones are missing from TCRdb's copy, which holds only in-frame ones; the method was immunoSEQ multiplex PCR. The sample table sets out about 200,000 clones. Sequencing was done on a sample of PBMCs. These receptors were taken from a man younger than 45 in good health and CMV-seronegative.

The chain links TRBV7-2 to TRBJ1-1, with 7 nucleotides matching TRBD1. The CDR3 contains 14 residues. CDR1 and CDR2 (germline): SGHTA, FQGNSA. With V trimmed by 3 bases and J by 2 bases, 3 bases remained unmatched. CDR3 residues: CASSLIGGNTEAFF. DNA of the CDR3: TGTGCCAGCAGCTTGATAGGGGGCAACACTGAAGCTTTCTTT.

The chain carries TRBV27 and TRBJ2-1; 8 nucleotides line up with TRBD2. Germline V gene data show CDR1 as MNHEY and CDR2 as SMNVEV (reference sequence). CDR3 length: 16 residues. V was clipped by 6 bases and J by 5 bases; unmatched bases: 12. CDR3 nucleotide sequence: TGTGCCAGCAGCCGAGCCGGGACTAGATTTAACAATGAGCAGTTCTTC. It translates to CASSRAGTRFNNEQFF.

This chain uses TRBV5-5 with TRBJ2-7; maybe TRBD1 (5 bases). The CDR3 length is 13 residues. Germline V CDR1 and CDR2: SGHKS, YYEKEE (reference sequence). Trimming cost V 3 bases and J 1 base, with 8 bases left between them. In DNA, the CDR3 is TGTGCCAGCAGCTGGCAGGGTTCCTACGAGCAGTACTTC. This encodes CASSWQGSYEQYF.

The CDR3 region has the DNA TGTGCCAGCAGCTCCCCCGGACAGGGGTCCGGGGAGCTGTTTTTT. It yields the protein CASSSPGQGSGELFF. The chain has TRBV7-9 and TRBJ2-2; 9 bases align to TRBD1. In germline, CDR1 is SEHNR, CDR2 FQNEAQ (reference sequence). This CDR3 contains 15 residues. V lost 4 bases, J lost 6 bases, and 6 bases stayed unmatched.

This chain joins TRBV30 and TRBJ2-2; 12 nucleotides line up with TRBD2. CDR1 and CDR2 from the germline V gene are GTSNPN and SVGIG (reference sequence). Germline trimming cut 2 bases from V and 7 bases from J; bases unmatched to any gene: 11. The CDR3 is 17 residues long. CDR3 sequence reads: CAWSPTRTSGIGGELFF. The CDR3 DNA sequence: TGTGCCTGGAGTCCCACCCGGACTAGCGGGATAGGCGGGGAGCTGTTTTTT.